The subject of this entry is one TCR beta chain. In the source study's methods: Reference gene primers were amplified, and this amplification served to estimate nucleated cell counts. TCRdb's copy holds only in-frame clones and misses some; the assay was immunoSEQ multiplex PCR. That table gives V, J and clone size, and the DNA gave D and trimming. The sample lists over 45,000 clones, over 80% occurring once. Germline V gene lookup returns CDR1 MNHEY and CDR2 SVGAGI. The CDR3 spans 15 residues. With 6 bases removed from V and 3 bases from J, the gap between germline ends came to 17 bases. The data stem from a study of blood T cell repertoires in COVID-19. Study-level information: Sites across the United States, Italy and Spain contributed samples from acute and convalescent COVID-19. Sources were T cells, B-cell-depleted T cells, or PBMCs; the material itself was cDNA or gDNA.

Sequencing was carried out using peripheral blood. This chain links TRBV6-5 with TRBJ1-2; TRBD1 might be the D (5 bases). The origin of this receptor is a human donor in a cohort sampled during active COVID-19. The CDR3 coding sequence is TGTGCCAGCAGGGGCCGGGGGGGTAGCGACTATGGCTACACCTTC. Translated, it gives CASRGRGGSDYGYTF.